What follows are 21 T cell receptor beta chains derived from one specimen sequenced in a study of control samples from healthy donors and cancer patients. TCRdb's copy holds only in-frame clones and misses some; the assay was immunoSEQ multiplex PCR. The table shows 110,000 or so clones, with 83% occurring only once. What was sequenced was blood. The receptors stem from a woman aged 50 to 65 in good health.

The chain combines TRBV18 with TRBJ1-6; perhaps TRBD1 as D (6 bases). The CDR3 length is 16 residues. V was trimmed by 2 bases and J by 5 bases, leaving 13 bases between them. Germline values: CDR1 KGHSH, CDR2 LQKENI. Written as DNA, the CDR3 is TGTGCCAGCTCACCATCCAGGGGTAGCGATAATTCACCCCTCCACTTT. It is translated as CASSPSRGSDNSPLHF. Using reference TRBV18 and TRBJ1-6 for the parts outside the CDR3, the full variable domain is NAGVMQNPRHLVRRRGQEARLRCSPMKGHSHVYWYRQLPEEGLKFMVYLQKENIIDESGMPKERFSAEFPKEGPSILRIQQVVRGDSAAYFCASSPSRGSDNSPLHFGNGTRLTVT.

The chain employs TRBV7-2 and TRBJ1-2; D is possibly TRBD1 (5 bases). The CDR3 covers 15 residues. The V end lost 2 bases, the J end lost 4 bases, and 14 bases lay between the germline ends. CDR1 and CDR2 (germline): SGHTA, FQGNSA. CDR3 sequence: CASSLSSGPSYGYTF. CDR3 DNA sequence: TGTGCCAGCAGCTTAAGTTCAGGGCCTAGCTATGGCTACACCTTC.

The chain joins TRBV12-3 or TRBV12-4 to TRBJ1-2; tentative D call: TRBD1 (5 bases). V lost 3 bases and J 5 bases, leaving 10 bases between the germline ends. CDR3 size: 13 residues. The CDR3 is CASSFSGEYGYTF. CDR3 DNA: TGTGCCAGCAGTTTCTCGGGGGAATATGGCTACACCTTC.

This chain uses TRBV24-1 with TRBJ2-5; D possibly corresponds to TRBD2 (5 bases). Germline V gene sequence: CDR1 KGHDR, CDR2 SFDVKD. This CDR3 has 9 amino acids. With 10 bases removed from V and 11 bases from J, the gap between germline ends came to 10 bases. The CDR3: CATREVQYF. The CDR3, as DNA: TGTGCCACTCGGGAAGTTCAGTACTTC.

The chain combines TRBV7-8 with TRBJ1-1; D is uncertain. The CDR3 extends over 13 amino acids. Germline CDR1 SGHVS, CDR2 FQNEAQ. V lost 5 bases and J 7 bases, leaving 14 bases between the germline ends. The CDR3, as DNA: TGTGCCAGCAGCCCGATAGAGGGAGGTGAAGCTTTCTTT. Residues: CASSPIEGGEAFF.

The chain is built from TRBV11-1 and TRBJ2-3; 7 positions agree with TRBD2. J lost 0 bases, V lost 5 bases, and 8 bases had no gene match. In germline, CDR1 is SGHAT, CDR2 FQDESV (reference sequence). This CDR3 has 16 amino acids. CDR3 sequence (DNA): TGTGCCAGCAGCCGAGTGGAGCGGGGAAGCACAGATACGCAGTATTTT. The encoded protein is CASSRVERGSTDTQYF.

This chain links TRBV29-1 with TRBJ1-5; 8 bases map to TRBD1. V dropped 7 bases and J dropped 7; count of bases not matched to a gene: 6. Germline V gene lookup returns CDR1 SQVTM and CDR2 ANQGSEA. There are 12 residues in the CDR3. The CDR3 is CSAQGAGQPQHF. CDR3 sequence (DNA): TGCAGCGCCCAGGGGGCTGGGCAGCCCCAGCATTTT.

The gene calls are TRBV9 and TRBJ1-1; 7 bases are a match to TRBD1. J was trimmed by 4 bases and V by 3 bases; bases with no gene match: 3. The CDR3 runs 13 residues. Germline CDR1 reads SGDLS; CDR2 reads YYNGEE. CDR3 coding DNA: TGTGCCAGCAGCGCCCGGGACAGCACTGAAGCTTTCTTT. It is translated as CASSARDSTEAFF.

This clone has a handful of counts. The rearrangement joins TRBV7-2 to TRBJ1-1; D call uncertain. The CDR3 loop spans 14 amino acids. The germline gives CDR1 SGHTA, CDR2 FQGNSA. Trimming removed 4 bases at V and 0 bases at J, with 9 bases between. The CDR3 loop reads CASSSEGLNTEAFF. In DNA form, the CDR3 reads TGTGCCAGCAGCTCTGAGGGCCTGAACACTGAAGCTTTCTTT.

The V and J genes are TRBV5-1 and TRBJ2-7; 9 nucleotides align to TRBD1. CDR1 is SGHRS and CDR2 is YFSETQ in the germline V gene. This CDR3 has 15 amino acids. The V gene end was trimmed by 4 bases and the J gene end by 6 bases; junction bases not matched to a gene: 11. In DNA, the CDR3 is TGCGCCAGCAGCACATCCGGGACAGGGTTGCCCGAGCAGTACTTC. This sequence encodes CASSTSGTGLPEQYF.

The chain recombines TRBV5-6 with TRBJ1-5; no definite D call. CDR3 length equals 17 residues. CDR1 is SGHDT, CDR2 YYEEEE, per germline. V lost 4 bases and J lost 1, with 18 bases in between. The CDR3 sequence is CASSPWGAVLSNQPQHF. The DNA for the CDR3 is TGTGCCAGCAGCCCCTGGGGTGCCGTCTTAAGCAATCAGCCCCAGCATTTT. Based on the CDR3 plus reference TRBV5-6 and TRBJ1-5, the full variable domain is DAGVTQSPTHLIKTRGQQVTLRCSPKSGHDTVSWYQQALGQGPQFIFQYYEEEERQRGNFPDRFSGHQFPNYSSELNVNALLLGDSALYLCASSPWGAVLSNQPQHFGDGTRLSIL.

This sequence joins TRBV5-4 and TRBJ2-2; D is unclear. The V gene's germline CDR1 is SGHNT and CDR2 YYREEE (reference sequence). V lost 0 bases and J 6 bases, leaving 9 bases between the germline ends. The length of the CDR3 is 14 residues. The CDR3 DNA reads TGTGCCAGCAGCTTGGTCTCGTTCTCCGGGGAGCTGTTTTTT. Amino acids: CASSLVSFSGELFF.

The CDR3 nucleotides are TGTGCCAGCAGCTTGGCCACGGCGGGGGCCAACGTCCTGACTTTC. Its protein product is CASSLATAGANVLTF. The rearrangement uses TRBV5-6 and TRBJ2-6; D gene uncertain. V was pared by 0 bases and J by 4 bases, with 8 bases between. Germline CDR1 and CDR2: SGHDT and YYEEEE. The CDR3 length is 15 residues. The entire variable domain, with the rest obtained from reference TRBV5-6 and TRBJ2-6, is as follows: DAGVTQSPTHLIKTRGQQVTLRCSPKSGHDTVSWYQQALGQGPQFIFQYYEEEERQRGNFPDRFSGHQFPNYSSELNVNALLLGDSALYLCASSLATAGANVLTFGAGSRLTVL.

This clone was observed a handful of times. The chain joins TRBV4-3 to TRBJ2-1; 8 nucleotides align to TRBD2. Looked up from germline, CDR1 is LGHNA and CDR2 is YSLEER. V trimming: 0 bases; J trimming: 6 bases; junction bases outside the gene matches: 4. The length of the CDR3 is 15 residues. The CDR3 nucleotides are TGCGCCAGCAGCCAAGAAGCGGGAGTACGCAATGAGCAGTTCTTC. It specifies CASSQEAGVRNEQFF.

CDR3 sequence reads: CAVSSNYGYTF. The DNA for the CDR3 is TGTGCAGTCAGCTCTAACTATGGCTACACCTTC. The chain links TRBV3-1 (or the pseudogene TRBV3-2) to TRBJ1-2; no definite D call. Per the germline V gene, CDR1 is LGHDT and CDR2 is YNNKEL (reference sequence). The CDR3 runs 11 residues.

The chain carries TRBV7-9 and TRBJ2-1; 9 bases align to TRBD2. Germline V gene data show CDR1 as SEHNR and CDR2 as FQNEAQ (reference sequence). This CDR3 contains 15 residues. The V segment lost 4 bases and the J segment 7 bases; nucleotides outside the gene matches: 8. In nucleotides, the CDR3 is TGTGCCAGCAGCTCTGTAGCGGGAGTAAGGAATGAGCAGTTCTTC. Its translation: CASSSVAGVRNEQFF.

The chain carries TRBV6-2 or TRBV6-3 and TRBJ2-7; the D gene is possibly TRBD2 (6 bases). V was shortened by 5 bases and J by 7 bases, with 18 bases between the two germline ends. Germline V gene lookup returns CDR1 MNHEY and CDR2 SVGEGT. The CDR3 spans 14 residues. The CDR3 sequence is CASSKLVSAGEQYF. The CDR3 bases are TGTGCCAGCAGTAAACTCGTCTCTGCGGGGGAGCAGTACTTC.

This sequence joins TRBV11-3 and TRBJ1-6, with 7 positions matching TRBD1. The trim removed 7 bases at V and 10 bases at J, leaving 7 bases unmatched. The CDR3 spans 13 residues. Germline V CDR1 and CDR2: SGHNT, YENEEA. The CDR3 sequence: CASTWQGGSPLHF. The CDR3 DNA sequence: TGTGCCAGCACTTGGCAGGGGGGGTCACCCCTCCACTTT.

This chain connects TRBV11-2 to TRBJ2-7, with 7 bases lining up with TRBD2. The J segment lost 3 bases and the V segment lost 1 base, leaving 9 bases of the junction unmatched. Germline CDR1 is SGHAT and CDR2 is FQNNGV. The CDR3 runs 16 residues. The CDR3 loop is CASSLASGTKVYEQYF. The CDR3 DNA is TGTGCCAGCAGCTTAGCTTCCGGGACTAAAGTCTACGAGCAGTACTTC.

This clone was picked up a small number of times. V is TRBV10-2 and J is TRBJ1-1; a weak D match, TRBD1 (5 bases). Germline V gives CDR1 WSHSY, CDR2 SAAADI. This CDR3 comprises 14 residues. The V gene lost 6 bases and the J gene lost 1 base, with 12 bases spanning the gap. Written as DNA, the CDR3 is TGCGCCAGCAGATTAGACAGTCCGAACACTGAAGCTTTCTTT. It yields the protein CASRLDSPNTEAFF.

V gene TRBV27 combines with J gene TRBJ2-3, with 9 bases that match TRBD2. The trim removed 1 base at V and 4 bases at J, leaving 9 bases unmatched. The CDR3 sequence is 17 residues long. In germline, CDR1 is MNHEY, CDR2 SMNVEV (reference sequence). The CDR3 region has the DNA TGTGCCAGCAGTTTATGGGCTAGCGGGGTGGGGCCAGATACGCAGTATTTT. Protein: CASSLWASGVGPDTQYF.